The 4 T cell receptor beta chains reported below all come from one sample, sequenced in a study of T cell clonality in common variable immunodeficiency. Data came from immunoSEQ multiplex PCR; TCRdb stores just in-frame clones and leaves some out. This set yields about 32,000 clones and no singletons; the top ten hold about 9.9%. The sample comprised peripheral blood mononuclear cells. These receptors came from a person aged 18 to 69 in good health.

With regard to this clone: The read falls 3 residues short of the CDR3 end, and the missing part is taken from the germline J gene. The V call is TRBV19, the J call TRBJ2-5; 7 nucleotides line up with TRBD2. The CDR3 totals 18 residues. Germline V gene data show CDR1 as LNHDA and CDR2 as SQIVND (reference sequence). Trimming at V came to 2 bases and at J to 0 bases, leaving 12 bases not matched to a gene. CDR3 in amino acids: CASSISSLGGGYQETQYF. Incomplete CDR3 DNA: TGTGCCAGTAGTATAAGCTCCCTTGGCGGGGGTTACCAAGAGACC.

As concerns this clone: This may be a read error, as it is one base from a much larger clone. This sample includes further DNA sequences coding for the same CDR3. CDR3 DNA, as far as it was read: TGCGCCAGCAGTCAGCAACAGGGGGCTGCTGGAAACACG. Amino acids: CASSQQQGAAGNT. The complete CDR3 protein is CASSQQQGAAGNTIYF. The chain recombines TRBV23-1 with TRBJ1-3; 9 nucleotides align to TRBD1. The sequenced fragment ends 3 residues before the CDR3 boundary, so the rest is inferred from the germline J gene. TRBV23-1 is recorded as an ORF, its role being uncertain. There are 16 residues in the CDR3.

This clone has ten or more counts. The read comes to an end 3 residues before the CDR3 does, leaving the germline J gene to fill in the end. The chain links TRBV5-1 to TRBJ1-1; perhaps TRBD1 as D (5 bases). Trimming pared 4 bases from V and 1 base from J, leaving 17 bases between. Germline CDR1 and CDR2: SGHRS and YFSETQ. This CDR3 is 16 amino acids long. The CDR3 DNA, read in part, is TGCGCCAGCAGCACCCCAGGGCTTAAGCAGAACACTGAA. As protein: CASSTPGLKQNTE. In full, the CDR3 is CASSTPGLKQNTEAFF.

This clone has a count of ten or more. The read comes to an end 3 residues before the CDR3 does, leaving the germline J gene to fill in the end. The chain employs TRBV18 and TRBJ2-7; tentative D call: TRBD1 (5 bases). The ends were cut back, 3 bases at V and 6 bases at J, with 18 bases in the middle. This CDR3 is built from 15 residues. CDR1 and CDR2 (germline): KGHSH, LQKENI. Incomplete CDR3 DNA: TGTGCCAGCTCACCGGGTAGGCAGGGCGTAGGCGAG. It encodes CASSPGRQGVGE. The whole CDR3 protein is CASSPGRQGVGEQYF. Filled out from reference TRBV18 and TRBJ2-7, the complete variable domain reads NAGVMQNPRHLVRRRGQEARLRCSPMKGHSHVYWYRQLPEEGLKFMVYLQKENIIDESGMPKERFSAEFPKEGPSILRIQQVVRGDSAAYFCASSPGRQGVGEQYFGPGTRLTVT.